These T cell receptor beta chains were read from a single sample in a study of T cells in Graves' hyperthyroidism and ophthalmopathy. TCRdb re-analysed the multiplex PCR reads in MiXCR, keeping a single row per CDR3 protein. The sample consists of under 350,000 distinct CDR3 sequences, roughly 20% of them appearing once. Sequenced: blood. The origin of the receptors is a woman in her fifties or sixties with Graves' hyperthyroidism. Both conserved end residues are part of each CDR3. D genes are given only for firm matches. A row's size may be missing; if present it is once, few, many or a size class.

clone_size | j_call | cdr3_length | d_call | v_call | cdr3_aa | cdr3_nt
NA | TRBJ2-7 | 15 | NA | TRBV19 | CASSLPGIGVYEQYF | TGTGCCAGTAGTCTTCCCGGGATCGGAGTCTACGAGCAGTACTTC
NA | TRBJ2-2 | 14 | NA | TRBV4-1 | CASSQEVDTGELFF | TGCGCCAGCAGCCAAGAAGTGGATACCGGGGAGCTGTTTTTT
NA | TRBJ2-3 | 22 | TRBD1 | TRBV28 | CASSLGTGAGFDTEAGTDTQYF | TGTGCCAGCAGCTTAGGGACAGGGGCGGGATTTGATACGGAGGCTGGCACAGATACGCAGTATTTT
few | TRBJ1-1 | 14 | TRBD1 | TRBV10-2 | CASSVAGGNTEAFF | TGCGCCAGCAGTGTAGCAGGGGGCAATACTGAAGCTTTCTTT
many | TRBJ2-7 | 15 | NA | TRBV6-1 | CASSSTGSPSYEQYF | TGTGCCAGCAGTTCCACAGGGTCCCCCTCCTACGAGCAGTACTTC
many | TRBJ2-1 | 15 | NA | TRBV7-9 | CASSLGHRSYNEQFF | TGTGCCAGCAGCTTGGGGCACCGCTCCTACAATGAGCAGTTCTTC
few | TRBJ2-5 | 15 | NA | TRBV5-1 | CASSRRGGSAETQYF | TGCGCCAGCAGCCGGCGTGGGGGTTCAGCGGAGACCCAGTACTTC
many | TRBJ2-3 | 17 | NA | TRBV20-1 | CSARDLEGGKGTDTQYF | TGCAGTGCTAGAGATCTGGAGGGGGGCAAGGGAACAGATACGCAGTATTTT
many | TRBJ2-1 | 15 | NA | TRBV18 | CASSGLRGGGNEQFF | TGTGCCAGCTCGGGATTAAGGGGAGGCGGCAATGAGCAGTTCTTC
many | TRBJ1-1 | 13 | NA | TRBV11-2 | CASRMGGVTEAFF | TGTGCCAGTCGAATGGGGGGGGTGACTGAAGCTTTCTTT
many | TRBJ2-3 | 16 | NA | TRBV5-1 | CASSLDRGLYTDTQYF | TGCGCCAGCAGCTTGGATCGAGGGTTATACACAGATACGCAGTATTTT
NA | TRBJ2-5 | 14 | TRBD2 | TRBV12-3/TRBV12-4 | CASSQGREQETQYF | TGTGCCAGCAGTCAAGGGAGGGAGCAAGAGACCCAGTACTTC
few | TRBJ2-1 | 14 | TRBD2 | TRBV27 | CATKGLAGMNEQFF | TGTGCCACCAAAGGGTTAGCGGGGATGAATGAGCAGTTCTTC
NA | TRBJ2-5 | 12 | TRBD1 | TRBV20-1 | CSADRGGETQYF | TGCAGTGCAGACAGGGGCGGAGAGACCCAGTACTTC
NA | TRBJ1-1 | 12 | NA | TRBV4-1 | CASSHTGARAFF | TGCGCCAGCAGCCACACAGGAGCCCGAGCTTTCTTT
many | TRBJ2-1 | 14 | NA | TRBV28 | CASSLGSGRDEQFF | TGTGCCAGCAGTTTAGGGTCGGGCCGGGATGAGCAGTTCTTC
NA | TRBJ1-1 | 13 | NA | TRBV5-1 | CANRSDSGTEAFF | TGCGCCAACAGGTCTGACAGTGGGACTGAAGCTTTCTTT
few | TRBJ1-1 | 15 | NA | TRBV9 | CASKRRDTVNTEAFF | TGTGCCAGCAAACGTAGGGACACAGTGAACACTGAAGCTTTCTTT
NA | TRBJ2-3 | 14 | NA | TRBV6-5 | CASSYSWGADTQYF | TGTGCCAGCAGTTACTCGTGGGGAGCCGATACGCAGTATTTT
few | TRBJ1-1 | 17 | NA | TRBV27 | CASSFTSLGTSKKGAFF | TGTGCCAGCAGTTTTACCTCTTTGGGGACTTCTAAGAAGGGAGCTTTCTTT
many | TRBJ1-1 | 11 | NA | TRBV3-1 | CASSQEGPAFF | TGTGCCAGCAGCCAAGAAGGACCAGCTTTCTTT
many | TRBJ1-5 | 14 | NA | TRBV12-3/TRBV12-4 | CASSRGGGVQPQHF | TGTGCCAGCAGCAGAGGGGGGGGAGTCCAGCCCCAGCATTTT
many | TRBJ2-5 | 13 | NA | TRBV28 | CASEAADQETQYF | TGTGCCAGCGAGGCGGCGGACCAAGAGACCCAGTACTTC
few | TRBJ2-2 | 16 | TRBD1 | TRBV19 | CASSTAQGADTGELFF | TGTGCCAGTAGTACGGCACAGGGGGCAGATACCGGGGAGCTGTTTTTT
few | TRBJ1-2 | 17 | NA | TRBV5-1 | CASSLEPSAAGSYGYTF | TGCGCCAGCAGCTTGGAACCTTCCGCGGCCGGGAGCTATGGCTACACCTTC
few | TRBJ2-1 | 13 | NA | TRBV2 | CASSDEGFNEQFF | TGTGCCAGCAGTGACGAGGGGTTCAATGAGCAGTTCTTC
many | TRBJ2-1 | 18 | NA | TRBV6-2/TRBV6-3 | CASSYSSGSSFSYNEQFF | TGTGCCAGCAGTTACTCGAGCGGGTCCAGCTTCTCCTACAATGAGCAGTTCTTC
NA | TRBJ2-2 | 13 | NA | TRBV7-9 | CASRSGPTGELFF | TGTGCCAGCAGAAGCGGCCCCACCGGGGAGCTGTTTTTT
NA | TRBJ2-5 | 14 | NA | TRBV5-1 | CASSLLTAEETQYF | TGCGCCAGCAGCTTGTTGACAGCGGAGGAGACCCAGTACTTC
NA | TRBJ2-1 | 16 | NA | TRBV9 | CASSAFGEASISEQFF | TGTGCCAGCAGCGCCTTTGGGGAGGCCTCTATTAGTGAGCAGTTCTTC
NA | TRBJ2-1 | 18 | NA | TRBV25-1 | CASSEKKGQGMLLNEQFF | TGTGCCAGCAGTGAAAAAAAGGGGCAGGGGATGTTATTGAATGAGCAGTTCTTC
few | TRBJ2-1 | 15 | TRBD1 | TRBV12-3/TRBV12-4 | CASSSRQGIIHEQFF | TGTGCCAGCAGTTCTCGACAGGGTATTATTCATGAGCAGTTCTTC
many | TRBJ1-1 | 14 | NA | TRBV6-1 | CASSDGQLNTEAFF | TGTGCCAGCAGTGACGGCCAGCTGAACACTGAAGCTTTCTTT
NA | TRBJ1-5 | 17 | NA | TRBV27 | CASSPKQRQDRNQPQHF | TGTGCCAGCAGCCCAAAGCAACGACAGGATCGGAATCAGCCCCAGCATTTT
few | TRBJ2-2 | 14 | NA | TRBV7-7 | CASSLRENTGELFF | TGTGCTAGCAGCTTAAGGGAGAACACCGGGGAGCTGTTTTTT
few | TRBJ2-1 | 14 | TRBD2 | TRBV20-1 | CRETGGPYKGEQFF | TGCAGAGAGACGGGGGGGCCTTATAAGGGTGAGCAGTTCTTC
NA | TRBJ2-7 | 14 | NA | TRBV12-3/TRBV12-4 | CASSVRGSSYEQYF | TGTGCCAGCAGCGTCAGGGGCTCGTCCTACGAGCAGTACTTC
NA | TRBJ2-5 | 18 | NA | TRBV6-1 | CASSEGGYLGTQQETQYF | TGTGCCAGCAGTGAGGGGGGGTATCTTGGGACACAACAAGAGACCCAGTACTTC
few | TRBJ2-2 | 19 | NA | TRBV2 | CASSISSGGAPPSTGELFF | TGTGCCAGCAGTATCTCCTCTGGGGGGGCGCCCCCGAGCACCGGGGAGCTGTTTTTT
few | TRBJ1-2 | 14 | TRBD1 | TRBV20-1 | CSANTGGAGYGYTF | TGCAGTGCGAATACAGGGGGCGCAGGCTATGGCTACACCTTC
NA | TRBJ1-1 | 15 | TRBD1 | TRBV6-5 | CASSLSTGQGGRAFF | TGTGCCAGCAGTTTATCCACGGGACAGGGAGGGCGAGCTTTCTTT
NA | TRBJ1-1 | 16 | NA | TRBV15 | CATSSYEGRVNTEAFF | TGTGCCACCAGCTCCTACGAGGGGCGGGTGAACACTGAAGCTTTCTTT
NA | TRBJ1-2 | 18 | NA | TRBV2 | CASSDRVTGGLSNYGYTF | TGTGCCAGCAGTGATAGGGTAACAGGTGGCTTGTCCAACTATGGCTACACCTTC
many | TRBJ2-5 | 11 | NA | TRBV10-3 | CACGTVETQYF | TGTGCCTGCGGGACAGTCGAGACCCAGTACTTC
many | TRBJ2-6 | 15 | NA | TRBV3-1 | CASSQDSSGANVLTF | TGTGCCAGCAGCCAAGACAGCTCTGGGGCCAACGTCCTGACTTTC
few | TRBJ1-2 | 14 | NA | TRBV7-9 | CASSLLDGSYGYTF | TGTGCCAGCAGCTTATTGGACGGATCCTATGGCTACACCTTC
many | TRBJ2-7 | 14 | NA | TRBV11-2 | CASSLAGVHYEQYF | TGTGCCAGCAGCTTAGCGGGAGTTCACTACGAGCAGTACTTC
many | TRBJ1-6 | 14 | TRBD1 | TRBV28 | CASSWTGRNSPLHF | TGTGCCAGCAGTTGGACAGGGCGGAATTCACCCCTCCACTTT
few | TRBJ1-4 | 15 | NA | TRBV6-2/TRBV6-3 | CASSDRQATGEKLFF | TGTGCCAGCAGTGACCGACAGGCGACGGGTGAAAAACTGTTTTTT
many | TRBJ1-1 | 16 | NA | TRBV6-1 | CASSERMGQEYTEAFF | TGTGCCAGCAGTGAAAGGATGGGGCAGGAGTACACTGAAGCTTTCTTT